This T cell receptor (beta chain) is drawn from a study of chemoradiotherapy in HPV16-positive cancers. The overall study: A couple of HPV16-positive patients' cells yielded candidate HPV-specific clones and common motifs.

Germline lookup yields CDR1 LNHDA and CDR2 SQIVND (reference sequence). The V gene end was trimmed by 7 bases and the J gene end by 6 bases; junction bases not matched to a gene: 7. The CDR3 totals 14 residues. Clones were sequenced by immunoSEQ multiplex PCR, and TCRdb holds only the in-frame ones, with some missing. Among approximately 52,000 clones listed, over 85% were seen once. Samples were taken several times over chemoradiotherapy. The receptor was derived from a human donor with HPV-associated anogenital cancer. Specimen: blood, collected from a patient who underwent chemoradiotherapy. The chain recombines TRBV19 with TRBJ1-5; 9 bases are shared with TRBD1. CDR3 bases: TGTGCCAGTAAACCCGGGACAGGGAGTCAGCCCCAGCATTTT. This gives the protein CASKPGTGSQPQHF.